This TCR beta chain was profiled in a study of blood T cell repertoires in COVID-19. At the level of the study: Samples came from the United States, Italy and Spain, spanning acute and convalescent COVID-19. T cells, B-cell-depleted T cells, or PBMCs supplied cDNA or gDNA.

In the original workflow: For nucleated cells, counts were estimated from reference gene primer amplification. Assay used: immunoSEQ multiplex PCR; TCRdb lists only in-frame clones, some missing. The V and J calls and clone size were taken over from that table, and D and trimming were inferred from the DNA. Of approximately 67,000 clones in the sample, around 87% were seen once. This receptor was identified in a man aged 50 or older with active COVID-19. Sequencing was carried out using peripheral blood.

The CDR3 sequence is CASSPRSSGTHPETQYF. As DNA, the CDR3 is TGTGCCAGCAGTCCCCGATCTAGCGGAACTCACCCAGAGACCCAGTACTTC. The rearrangement uses TRBV28 and TRBJ2-5; TRBD2 matches at 7 bases. Germline V gene data show CDR1 as MDHEN and CDR2 as SYDVKM. The CDR3 is 17 residues long. J was trimmed by 4 bases and V by 5 bases; bases with no gene match: 16.